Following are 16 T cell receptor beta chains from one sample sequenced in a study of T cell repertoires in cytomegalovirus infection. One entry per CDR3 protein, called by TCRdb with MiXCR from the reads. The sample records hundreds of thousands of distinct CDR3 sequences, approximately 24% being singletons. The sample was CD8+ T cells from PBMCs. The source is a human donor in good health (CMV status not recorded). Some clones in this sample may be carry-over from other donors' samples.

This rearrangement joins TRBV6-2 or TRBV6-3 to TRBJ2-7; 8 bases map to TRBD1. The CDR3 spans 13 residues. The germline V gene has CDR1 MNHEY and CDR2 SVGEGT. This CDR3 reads CVSSYSTGGEQYV. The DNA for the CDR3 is TGTGTCAGCAGTTACTCCACAGGGGGCGAGCAGTACGTC.

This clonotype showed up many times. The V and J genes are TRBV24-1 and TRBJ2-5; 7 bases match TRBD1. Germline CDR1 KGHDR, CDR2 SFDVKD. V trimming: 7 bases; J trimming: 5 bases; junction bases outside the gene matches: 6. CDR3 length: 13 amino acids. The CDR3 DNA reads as TGTGCCACCAGAACAGGGGATACGGAGACCCAGTACTTC. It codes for CATRTGDTETQYF.

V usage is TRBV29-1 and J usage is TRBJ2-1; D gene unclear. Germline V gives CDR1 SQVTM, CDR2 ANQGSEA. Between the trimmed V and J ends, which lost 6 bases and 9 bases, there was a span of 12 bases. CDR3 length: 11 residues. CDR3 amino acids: CSVKPDGEQFF. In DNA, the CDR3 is TGCAGCGTCAAGCCGGACGGTGAGCAGTTCTTC.

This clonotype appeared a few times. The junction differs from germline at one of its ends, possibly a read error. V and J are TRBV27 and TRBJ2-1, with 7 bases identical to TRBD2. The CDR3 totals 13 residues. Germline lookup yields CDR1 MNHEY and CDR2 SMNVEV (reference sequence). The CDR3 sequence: CASSLGGSMSCVF. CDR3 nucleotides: TGTGCCAGCAGTTTGGGGGGGTCAATGAGTTGTGTCTTC.

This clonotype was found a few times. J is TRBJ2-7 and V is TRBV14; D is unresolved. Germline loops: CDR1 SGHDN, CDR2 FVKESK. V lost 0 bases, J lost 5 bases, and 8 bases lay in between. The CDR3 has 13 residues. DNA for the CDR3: TGTGCCAGCAGCCAAGAGGCCGGCCACGAGCAGTACGTC. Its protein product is CASSQEAGHEQYV.

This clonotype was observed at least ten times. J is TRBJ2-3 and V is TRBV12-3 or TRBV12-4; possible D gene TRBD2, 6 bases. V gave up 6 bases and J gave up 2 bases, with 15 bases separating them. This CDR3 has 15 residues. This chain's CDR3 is CASRRAGRYTDTQYF. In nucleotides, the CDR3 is TGTGCCAGCAGACGCGCGGGGCGATACACAGATACGCAGTATTTT.

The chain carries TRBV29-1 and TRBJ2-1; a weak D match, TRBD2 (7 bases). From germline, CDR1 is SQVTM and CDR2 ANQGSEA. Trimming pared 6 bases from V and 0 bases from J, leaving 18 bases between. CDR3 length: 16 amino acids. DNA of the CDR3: TGCAGCGTCCTAGGGGGGGAAGGACTCTCCTACAATGAGCAGTTCTTC. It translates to CSVLGGEGLSYNEQFF.

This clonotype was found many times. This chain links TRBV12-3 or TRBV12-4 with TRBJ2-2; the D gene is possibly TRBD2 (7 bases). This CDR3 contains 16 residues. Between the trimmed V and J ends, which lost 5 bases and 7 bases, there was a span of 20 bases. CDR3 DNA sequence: TGTGCCAGCAGTCCCCTCAGGGGATGGGGGGGCGGGGAGCTGTTTTTT. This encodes CASSPLRGWGGGELFF.

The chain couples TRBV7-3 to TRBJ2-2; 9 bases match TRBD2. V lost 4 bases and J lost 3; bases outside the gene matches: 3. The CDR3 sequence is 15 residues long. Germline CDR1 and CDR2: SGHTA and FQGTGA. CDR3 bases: TGTGCCAGCAGCTGGGCGGGGGGGTACACCGGGGAGCTGTTTTTT. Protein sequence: CASSWAGGYTGELFF.

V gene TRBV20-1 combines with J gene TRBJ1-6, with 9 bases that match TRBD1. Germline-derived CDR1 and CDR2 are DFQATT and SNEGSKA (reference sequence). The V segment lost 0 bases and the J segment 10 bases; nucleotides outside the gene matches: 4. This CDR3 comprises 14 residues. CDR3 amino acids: CSARETGGGSPLHF. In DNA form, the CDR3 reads TGCAGTGCTAGAGAGACAGGGGGTGGATCACCCCTCCACTTT.

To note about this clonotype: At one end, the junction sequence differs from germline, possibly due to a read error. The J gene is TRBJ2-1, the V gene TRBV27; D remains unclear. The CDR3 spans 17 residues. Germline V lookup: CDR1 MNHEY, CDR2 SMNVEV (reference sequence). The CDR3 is CASSLTSRATSDNEQFF. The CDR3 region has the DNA TGTGCCAGCAGCCTAACCTCCCGGGCCACCTCCGACAATGAGCAGTTCTTC.

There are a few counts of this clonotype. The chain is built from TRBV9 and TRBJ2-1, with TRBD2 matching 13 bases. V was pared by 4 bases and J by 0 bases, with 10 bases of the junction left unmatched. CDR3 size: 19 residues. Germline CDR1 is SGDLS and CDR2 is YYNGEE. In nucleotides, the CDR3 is TGTGCCAGCAGCTCTCGGACTAGCGGGGGAGGTCGCTCCTACAATGAGCAGTTCTTC. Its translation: CASSSRTSGGGRSYNEQFF.

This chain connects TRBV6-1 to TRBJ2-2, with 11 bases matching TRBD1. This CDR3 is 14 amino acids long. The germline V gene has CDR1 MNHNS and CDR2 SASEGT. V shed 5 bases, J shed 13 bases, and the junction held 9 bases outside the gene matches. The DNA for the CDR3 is TGTGCCAGCAGTCGCCAAACGGACAGGGGGCGGCTGTTTTTT. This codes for CASSRQTDRGRLFF.

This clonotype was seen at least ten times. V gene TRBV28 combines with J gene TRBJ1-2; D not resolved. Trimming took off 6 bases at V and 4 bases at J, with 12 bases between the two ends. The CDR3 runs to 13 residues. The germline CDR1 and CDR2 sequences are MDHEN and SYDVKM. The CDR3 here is CASRRTDPYGYTF. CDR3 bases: TGTGCCAGCAGACGGACGGACCCCTATGGCTACACCTTC.

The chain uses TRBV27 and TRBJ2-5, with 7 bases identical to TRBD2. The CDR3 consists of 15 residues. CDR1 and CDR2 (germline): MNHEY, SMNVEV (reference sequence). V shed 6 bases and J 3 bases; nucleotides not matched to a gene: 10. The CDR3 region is CASSSGPGRKETQYF. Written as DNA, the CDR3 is TGTGCCAGCAGCTCCGGTCCCGGGAGGAAAGAGACCCAGTACTTC.

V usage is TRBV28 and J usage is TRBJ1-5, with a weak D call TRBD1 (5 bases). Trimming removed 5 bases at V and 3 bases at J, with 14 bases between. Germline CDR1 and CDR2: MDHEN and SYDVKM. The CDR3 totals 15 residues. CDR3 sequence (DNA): TGTGCCAGCAGTCCCCGGAGGGGAAACAATCAGCCCCAGCATTTT. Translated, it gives CASSPRRGNNQPQHF.